This T cell receptor (beta chain) came from a study of cytomegalovirus exposure and HLA in healthy donors (dated by TCRdb to 2017 to 2019). Notes on the research overall: According to an earlier analysis of 587 of the donors, 150 million to 200 million T cells yielded roughly 100 million unique TCR beta sequences and about 300 Gb of sequence data. A later analysis re-analyzed previously published TCR beta repertoires from about 600 donors and added high-resolution HLA genotyping to study TCR occurrence patterns. Of the roughly 400 genotyped donors, about 80% fell in the genetic ancestry cluster associated with self-reported Caucasian donors. The study combined high-throughput TCR immunosequencing, statistical association of individual TCRs with disease status, and machine learning to predict cytomegalovirus infection status. A separate validation cohort of over 95 different subjects was used in addition to the roughly 620-subject first cohort. Every discovery cohort repertoire had been produced on one sequencing platform. Rather than using new phenotypic data, the later analysis identified candidate immune exposures from TCR beta sequences and from how often those sequences occurred across donors. Roughly five DR-DQ haplotypes were handled as single units for association and clustering because linkage in the cohort was strong. The aim of the study was to test whether cataloging public T cell receptors could identify signatures of past pathogen exposure. In a later genetic analysis, genome-wide SNP genotypes for about three fifths of the roughly 670 donors were used, and that subset was treated as a discovery cohort. Typing coverage differed by locus: A, B, C, DRB1 and DQB1 were typed in roughly 620-630 donors, DQA1 in about 500, DPA1 in around 580, and DPB1 in 400 to 480. Among around 400 genotyped donors of the cohort, an average of roughly 230,000 unique TCR beta nucleotide sequences was sequenced per donor, of which about 19% were non-productive. The T cell repertoires of around 730 subjects were profiled by immunosequencing and related to cytomegalovirus serostatus. In an earlier analysis of roughly 540 of the donors, high-throughput TCR beta sequencing was used to judge whether each TCR beta V gene segment behaved as functional or pseudogenic. Donor age, sex, ethnicity and CMV serostatus were collected together with the repertoire data. Class I and class II HLA loci were covered by the typing at four-digit resolution. An early release that covered approximately 600 HLA-typed donors contained approximately 300 gigabases of sequencing data and tens of millions of unique TCR sequences. Study-wide findings and limitations: In a later analysis, most CMV-associated TCR beta chains were found to appear HLA-restricted, with HLA associations seemingly driven largely by CMV exposure. Most TCR sequences were observed very rarely across donors, whereas some public TCRs were present in many individuals. When HLA alleles, especially DR and DQ, strongly co-occurred, TCR associations were difficult to assign to individual alleles. At a false discovery rate of 0.05, a later analysis linked under 20,000 TCR beta sequences to specific HLA alleles. A further reported finding was that TCR beta sequences accurately predicted the HLA-A and HLA-B alleles for most subjects in the first cohort. The study listed 164 TCR beta chains as associated with cytomegalovirus. Some IMGT-functional V segments, including TRBV6-2 and TRBV6-3, could not be distinguished by the 87-base-pair reads and were therefore excluded. In vitro tests confirmed that a few of the cytomegalovirus-associated TCR beta chains recognize cytomegalovirus antigens. Compared with equally common non-associated chains, HLA-associated TCR beta chains in a later analysis were more clonally expanded and had lower generation probabilities. A cluster of highly shared sequence variants was judged likely to represent a technical artifact of the sequencing pipeline. Because HLA typing was missing for some donors at each locus, association tests included only the typed subset. According to a later analysis, parvovirus B19, influenza, CMV and Epstein-Barr virus appeared linked to several top co-occurrence clusters. According to a later genetic analysis, donors in an Asian-associated ancestry cluster had fewer N-insertions in productive TCRs than the approximately 670-donor mean. In an earlier analysis of around 600 of the donors, most TCR beta V segments were observed in productive rearrangements about 90% or about 30% of the time, broadly matching IMGT annotations. Only TCR beta chains were sequenced in this cohort, and the absence of alpha or paired-chain data limited detectable features. Because counts were too low, seventeen rarely observed V segments, including chromosome 9 orphons, were excluded from the earlier analysis of a few hundred of the donors. V-gene and J-gene trimming of TCR beta chains was associated with a missense DCLRE1C variant in a later genetic analysis, and the association was replicated in an independent cohort. Correlated functional status among segregating V segments might reflect linkage disequilibrium, but an unknown experimental factor could not be ruled out. Cytomegalovirus status was reported to be diagnosed by the classifier with high specificity and sensitivity in both the original and validation cohorts. Sequencing depth was assumed to be roughly uniform across donors in the presence/absence analyses, though that assumption may not hold. The only immune exposure information available for the cohort was CMV serostatus. A later analysis found that TCR association rates varied across HLA loci, with DRB1 alleles showing the most associated TCRs and HLA-C alleles the fewest. The authors suggested that the approach could potentially be generalized to other disease states and immunological phenotypes.

As concerns this clone: The antigen this receptor binds is unknown. Per-base quality was not reported, and no clone a single base away is much larger than it.

The cohort consisted of 650 to 850 healthy bone marrow donors. At the time of sampling, all cohort members were nominally healthy, though unrecorded immune exposures were likely present. The donor was CMV seropositive and was included in the group of 300 or so seropositive cohort members. A peripheral blood sample was provided by each donor, and peripheral blood mononuclear cells were used for TCR beta sequencing. Genomic DNA extraction from the blood cell samples was performed with the Qiagen DNeasy Blood Extraction Kit. The germline V gene specifies MGHRA as CDR1 and YSYEKL as CDR2. The CDR3 runs 18 amino acids, cysteine and phenylalanine included. CDR3 DNA only is kept here, 54 bases in frame from base 1. V trim: 2 bases; J trim: 4 bases; unmatched bases: 9. Receptor amplification or capture employed the immunoSEQ multiplex PCR assay. The multiplex PCR relied on a mix of 60 forward primers for TCR Vbeta segments and 13 reverse primers for TCR Jbeta segments. Amplification of the CDR3 region of rearranged TCR beta genes was performed with a multiplex PCR assay on genomic DNA. Amplified TCR beta libraries were sequenced as 87-base-pair reads on the Illumina HiSeq System. Processing in the source paper ran as follows. A later analysis tallied around 80 million unique TCR beta chains across the approximately 670 repertoires, and some 12 million of those chains were shared by two or more donors. A nearest-neighbor algorithm error-corrected the raw reads and collapsed the reads into unique sequences, merging closely related sequences to remove PCR and sequencing errors. V, D and J gene segments were assigned by aligning CDR3 sequences to IMGT reference sequences. For a sequence to be retained, a match of at least six nucleotides was required to both a V gene segment and a J gene segment. A rearrangement was called productive if the CDR3 had no stop codons and remained in frame with V and J, and every other rearrangement was called non-productive. CDR3 was defined by IMGT convention, running from the second conserved V-encoded cysteine to the conserved J-encoded phenylalanine. The earlier analysis of about 590 of the donors excluded sequences that lacked an unambiguous match to a single V gene segment. An earlier analysis of 500 to 600 of the donors classified V segments as functional when productive rearrangements were above 56.7% and as segregating when the standard deviation between donors was above 5%. To diagnose cytomegalovirus status from the catalog of TCR beta chain sequences, a statistical classification framework was built. In a later analysis, V and J genes were assigned by comparing TCR nucleotide sequences against IMGT/GENE-DB human TR gene sequences. A later analysis assigned CDR3 sequences and most-parsimonious VDJ recombination scenarios with the TCRdist pipeline. In a later analysis, each TCR beta chain was defined by its CDR3 amino acid sequence together with its V-gene family, and reads without a unique V-gene family were excluded. To address suspected cross-contamination and a sequencing artifact, a later analysis removed some 620 highly shared, low-generation-probability nucleotide sequences. For each public chain, a later analysis derived a clonal expansion index from normalized ranks of inferred template counts within each repertoire. In a later analysis, generation probabilities were computed using a VDJ recombination model fitted to out-of-frame rearrangements, and the results were checked against IGoR. In a later analysis, TCR-TCR, TCR-HLA and TCR-CMV co-occurrence was scored with hypergeometric tests, and a repertoire-size bias correction was applied to TCR pairs. A later analysis estimated false discovery rates by permuting HLA or CMV assignments 20 times. A later analysis grouped co-occurring TCRs with DBSCAN, adding TCRdist sequence similarity when clustering within HLA-allele-positive subsets. Repertoires with fewer than 30,000 or more than 120,000 public chains, plus five repertoires with anomalous nucleotide sharing, were excluded from co-occurrence clustering. This is the immuneACCESS table as TCRdb keeps it, with only in-frame sequences that have V and J called. A part of the clones is gone; compared with another copy, unresolved V genes explain less than half, and the rest is unexplained. That table supplies the V and J calls and clone size; D and trimming were determined from the DNA. The sample table holds tens of thousands of clones, of which 75% to 85% were seen once. The ten largest clonotypes hold around 3.2% of the sample.

The sequence is built from TRBV4-1 and TRBJ1-5, and 12 bases in between align with TRBD1. The sample taken for sequencing was PBMCs. This clonotype was obtained from a man aged 25-45 years in good health and CMV-seropositive. The CDR3 reads as follows: CASSQPGTGGLGNQPQHF. Here is the DNA: TGCGCCAGCAGCCAACCCGGGACAGGGGGCTTAGGGAATCAGCCCCAGCATTTT.